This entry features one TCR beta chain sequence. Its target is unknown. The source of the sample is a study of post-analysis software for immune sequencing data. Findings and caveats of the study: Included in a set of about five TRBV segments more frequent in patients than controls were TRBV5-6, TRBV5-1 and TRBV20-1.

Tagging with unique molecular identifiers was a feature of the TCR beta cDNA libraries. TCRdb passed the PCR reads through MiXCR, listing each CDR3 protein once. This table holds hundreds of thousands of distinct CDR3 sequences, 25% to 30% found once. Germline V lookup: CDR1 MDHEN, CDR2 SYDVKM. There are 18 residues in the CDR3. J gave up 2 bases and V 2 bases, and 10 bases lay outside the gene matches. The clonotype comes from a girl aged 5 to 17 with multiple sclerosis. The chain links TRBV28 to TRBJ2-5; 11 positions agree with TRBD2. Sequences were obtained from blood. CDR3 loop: CASSLTSALAGGQETQYF. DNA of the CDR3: TGTGCCAGCAGTTTAACATCTGCCCTAGCGGGGGGACAAGAGACCCAGTACTTC.